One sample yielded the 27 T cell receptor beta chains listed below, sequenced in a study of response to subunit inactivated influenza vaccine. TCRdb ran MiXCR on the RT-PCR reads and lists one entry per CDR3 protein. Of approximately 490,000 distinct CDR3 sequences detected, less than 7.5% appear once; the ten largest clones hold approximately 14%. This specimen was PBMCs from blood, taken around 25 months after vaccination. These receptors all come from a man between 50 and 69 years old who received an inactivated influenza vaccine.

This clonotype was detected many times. In DNA, the CDR3 is TGCGCCAGCAGCCAAGATTGGGGTATTCAGGGTGAAAAACTGTTTTTT. Translated, it gives CASSQDWGIQGEKLFF. This chain joins TRBV4-3 and TRBJ1-4, with D maybe TRBD1 (5 bases). Trimming stripped 0 bases from V and 7 bases from J, with 15 bases between. Per germline, CDR1 LGHNA and CDR2 YSLEER. CDR3 length equals 16 residues.

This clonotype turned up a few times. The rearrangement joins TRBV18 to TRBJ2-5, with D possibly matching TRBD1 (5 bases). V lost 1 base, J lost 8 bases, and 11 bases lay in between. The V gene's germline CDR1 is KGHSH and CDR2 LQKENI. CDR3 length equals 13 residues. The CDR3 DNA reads TGTGCCAGCTCACCACGGGGCCTAGGAACCCAGTACTTC. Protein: CASSPRGLGTQYF.

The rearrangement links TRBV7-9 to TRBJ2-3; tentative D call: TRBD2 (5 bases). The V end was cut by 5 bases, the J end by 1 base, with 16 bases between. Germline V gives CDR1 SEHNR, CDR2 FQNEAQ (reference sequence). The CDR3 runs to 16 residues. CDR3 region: CASSPGRGLGTDTQYF. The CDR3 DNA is TGTGCCAGCAGCCCCGGCAGAGGGTTAGGCACAGATACGCAGTATTTT.

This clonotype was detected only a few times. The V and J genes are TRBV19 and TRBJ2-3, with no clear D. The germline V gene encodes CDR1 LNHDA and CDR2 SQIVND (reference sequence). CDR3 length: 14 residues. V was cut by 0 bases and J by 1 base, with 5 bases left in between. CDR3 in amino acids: CASSIDSRTDTQYF. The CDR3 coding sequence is TGTGCCAGTAGTATAGACAGCCGCACAGATACGCAGTATTTT.

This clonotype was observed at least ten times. The CDR3 loop is CASSQDPTSGSRDEQFF. The CDR3 coding sequence is TGTGCCAGCAGCCAGGATCCGACTAGCGGGAGTCGGGATGAGCAGTTCTTC. This chain uses TRBV7-2 with TRBJ2-1, with TRBD2 identical over 12 bases. The CDR3 is 17 amino acids. The V and J ends lost 5 bases and 8 bases, in that order; junction bases with no gene match: 13. Germline CDR1 SGHTA, CDR2 FQGNSA.

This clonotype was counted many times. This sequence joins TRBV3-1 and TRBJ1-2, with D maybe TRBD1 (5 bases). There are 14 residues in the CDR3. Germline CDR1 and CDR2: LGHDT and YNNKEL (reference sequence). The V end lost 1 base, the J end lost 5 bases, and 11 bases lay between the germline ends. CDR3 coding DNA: TGTGCCAGCAGCCAAGGGAGGGGCTTGTATGGCTACACCTTC. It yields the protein CASSQGRGLYGYTF.

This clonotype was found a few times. CDR3 in amino acids: CASSYDRDRGLYEQFF. In DNA, the CDR3 is TGTGCCAGCAGTTACGACAGGGACAGGGGTCTTTATGAGCAGTTCTTC. The chain employs TRBV6-2 or TRBV6-3 and TRBJ2-1, with TRBD1 matching over 10 bases. This CDR3 comprises 16 residues. V trimming: 2 bases; J trimming: 8 bases; junction bases outside the gene matches: 9. Germline loops: CDR1 MNHEY, CDR2 SVGEGT.

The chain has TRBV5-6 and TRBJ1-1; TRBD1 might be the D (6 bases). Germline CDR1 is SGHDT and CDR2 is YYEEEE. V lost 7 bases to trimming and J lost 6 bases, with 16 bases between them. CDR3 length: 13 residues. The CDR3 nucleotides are TGTGCCAGCCACTCGGGGGCCCGCGCTGAAGCTTTCTTT. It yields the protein CASHSGARAEAFF.

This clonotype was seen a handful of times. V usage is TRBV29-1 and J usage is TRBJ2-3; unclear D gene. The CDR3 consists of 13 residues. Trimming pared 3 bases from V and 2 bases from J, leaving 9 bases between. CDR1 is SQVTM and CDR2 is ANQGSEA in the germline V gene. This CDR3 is CSVEEQNTDTQYF. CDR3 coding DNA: TGCAGCGTTGAGGAGCAGAACACAGATACGCAGTATTTT.

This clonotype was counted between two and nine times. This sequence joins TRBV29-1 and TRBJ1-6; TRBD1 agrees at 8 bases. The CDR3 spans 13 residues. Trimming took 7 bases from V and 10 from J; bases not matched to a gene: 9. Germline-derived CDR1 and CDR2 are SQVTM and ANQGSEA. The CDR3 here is CSARQGSLSPLHF. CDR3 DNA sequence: TGCAGCGCGCGACAGGGGTCCTTGTCACCCCTCCACTTT. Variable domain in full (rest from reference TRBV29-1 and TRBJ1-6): SAVISQKPSRDICQRGTSLTIQCQVDSQVTMMFWYRQQPGQSLTLIATANQGSEATYESGFVIDKFPISRPNLTFSTLTVSNMSPEDSSIYLCSARQGSLSPLHFGNGTRLTVT.

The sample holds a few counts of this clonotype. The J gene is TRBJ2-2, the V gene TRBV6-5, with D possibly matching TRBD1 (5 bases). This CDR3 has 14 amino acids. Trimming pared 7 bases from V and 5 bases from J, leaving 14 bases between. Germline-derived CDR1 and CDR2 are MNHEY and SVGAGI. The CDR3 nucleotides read TGTGCCAGCACCCCAGGCAGGGAAACCGGGGAGCTGTTTTTT. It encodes CASTPGRETGELFF.

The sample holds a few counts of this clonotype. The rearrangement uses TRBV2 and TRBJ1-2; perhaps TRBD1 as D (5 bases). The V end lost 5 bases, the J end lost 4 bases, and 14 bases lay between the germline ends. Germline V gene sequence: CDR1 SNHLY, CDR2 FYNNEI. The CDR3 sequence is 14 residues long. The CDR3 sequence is CASSRTQGFYGYTF. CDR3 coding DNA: TGTGCCAGCAGTCGGACTCAGGGATTCTATGGCTACACCTTC.

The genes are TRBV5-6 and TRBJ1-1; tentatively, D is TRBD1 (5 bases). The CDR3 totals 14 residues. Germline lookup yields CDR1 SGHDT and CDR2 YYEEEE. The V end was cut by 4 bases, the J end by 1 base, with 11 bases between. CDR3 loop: CASSHPGGNTEAFF. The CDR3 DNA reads TGTGCCAGCAGCCACCCCGGGGGGAACACTGAAGCTTTCTTT. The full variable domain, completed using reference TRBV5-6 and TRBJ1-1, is DAGVTQSPTHLIKTRGQQVTLRCSPKSGHDTVSWYQQALGQGPQFIFQYYEEEERQRGNFPDRFSGHQFPNYSSELNVNALLLGDSALYLCASSHPGGNTEAFFGQGTRLTVV.

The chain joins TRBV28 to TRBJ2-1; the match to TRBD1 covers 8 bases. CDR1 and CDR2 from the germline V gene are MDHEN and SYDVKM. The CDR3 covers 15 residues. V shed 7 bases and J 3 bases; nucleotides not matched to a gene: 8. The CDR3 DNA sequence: TGTGCCAGCAAGCCTCAGGGGGCCGTCTACAATGAGCAGTTCTTC. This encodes CASKPQGAVYNEQFF.

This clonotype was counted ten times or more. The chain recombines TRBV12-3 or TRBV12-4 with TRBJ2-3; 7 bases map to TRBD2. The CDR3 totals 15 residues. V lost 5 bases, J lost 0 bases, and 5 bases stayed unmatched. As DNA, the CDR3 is TGTGCCAGCAGTCCCCCAGCGGGGAGCACAGATACGCAGTATTTT. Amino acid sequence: CASSPPAGSTDTQYF.

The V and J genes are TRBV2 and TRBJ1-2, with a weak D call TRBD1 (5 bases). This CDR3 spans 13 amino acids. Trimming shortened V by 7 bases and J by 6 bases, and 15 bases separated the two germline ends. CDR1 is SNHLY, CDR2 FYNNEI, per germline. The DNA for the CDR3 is TGTGCCAGCAAACCCCAGGCAGGGAATGGCTACACCTTC. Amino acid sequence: CASKPQAGNGYTF.

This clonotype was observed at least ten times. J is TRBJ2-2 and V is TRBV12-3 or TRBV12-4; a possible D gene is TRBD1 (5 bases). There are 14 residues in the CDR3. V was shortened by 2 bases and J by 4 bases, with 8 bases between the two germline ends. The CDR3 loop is CASSLQGFTGELFF. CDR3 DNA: TGTGCCAGCAGTTTACAGGGATTCACCGGGGAGCTGTTTTTT.

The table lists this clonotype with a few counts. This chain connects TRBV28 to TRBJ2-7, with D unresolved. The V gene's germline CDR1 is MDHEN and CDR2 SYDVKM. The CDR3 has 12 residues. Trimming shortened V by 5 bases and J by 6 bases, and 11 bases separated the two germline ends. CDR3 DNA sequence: TGTGCCAGCAGTCCCCCGGCTCTCGAGCAGTACTTC. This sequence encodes CASSPPALEQYF. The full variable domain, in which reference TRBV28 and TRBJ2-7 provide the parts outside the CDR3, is DVKVTQSSRYLVKRTGEKVFLECVQDMDHENMFWYRQDPGLGLRLIYFSYDVKMKEKGDIPEGYSVSREKKERFSLILESASTNQTSMYLCASSPPALEQYFGPGTRLTVT.

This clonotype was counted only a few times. CDR3 region: CASSSGQGAGGANVLTF. DNA of the CDR3: TGTGCCAGCAGCTCGGGACAGGGGGCAGGTGGGGCCAACGTCCTGACTTTC. The chain couples TRBV7-3 to TRBJ2-6; 12 bases are a match to TRBD1. Germline V gene data show CDR1 as SGHTA and CDR2 as FQGTGA. The CDR3 length is 17 residues. The junction had 4 bases not matched to a gene; V was cut back by 4 bases and J by 3 bases.

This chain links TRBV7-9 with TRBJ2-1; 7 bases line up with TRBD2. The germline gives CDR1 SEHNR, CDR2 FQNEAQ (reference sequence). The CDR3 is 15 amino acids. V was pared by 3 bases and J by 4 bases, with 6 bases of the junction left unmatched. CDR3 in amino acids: CASSFLAAQYNEQFF. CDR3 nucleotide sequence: TGTGCCAGCAGCTTTCTAGCGGCCCAATACAATGAGCAGTTCTTC.

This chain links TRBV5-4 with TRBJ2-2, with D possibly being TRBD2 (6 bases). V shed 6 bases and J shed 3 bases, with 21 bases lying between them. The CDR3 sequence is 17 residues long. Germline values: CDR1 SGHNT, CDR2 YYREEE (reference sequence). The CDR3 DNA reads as TGTGCCAGCAACCTCGGCGGAGGAGGGCCGGACACCGGGGAGCTGTTTTTT. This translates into CASNLGGGGPDTGELFF.

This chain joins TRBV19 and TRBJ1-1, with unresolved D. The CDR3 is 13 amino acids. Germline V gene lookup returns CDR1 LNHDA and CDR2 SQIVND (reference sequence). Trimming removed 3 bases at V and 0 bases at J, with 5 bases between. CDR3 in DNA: TGTGCCAGTAGTATGGGAATGAACACTGAAGCTTTCTTT. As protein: CASSMGMNTEAFF.

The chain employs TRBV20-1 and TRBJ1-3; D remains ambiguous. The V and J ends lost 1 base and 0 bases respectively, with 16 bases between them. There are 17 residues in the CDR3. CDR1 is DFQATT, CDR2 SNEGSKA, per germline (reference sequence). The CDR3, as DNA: TGCAGTGCTAGAGCGGGCGGAAAAAGAAGCTCTGGAAACACCATATATTTT. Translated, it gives CSARAGGKRSSGNTIYF.

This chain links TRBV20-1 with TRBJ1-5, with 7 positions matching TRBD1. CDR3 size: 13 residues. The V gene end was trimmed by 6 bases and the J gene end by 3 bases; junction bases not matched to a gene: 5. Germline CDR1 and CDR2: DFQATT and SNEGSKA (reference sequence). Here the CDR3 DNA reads TGCAGTGCGAGACAGGGTCTCAATCAGCCCCAGCATTTT. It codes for CSARQGLNQPQHF.

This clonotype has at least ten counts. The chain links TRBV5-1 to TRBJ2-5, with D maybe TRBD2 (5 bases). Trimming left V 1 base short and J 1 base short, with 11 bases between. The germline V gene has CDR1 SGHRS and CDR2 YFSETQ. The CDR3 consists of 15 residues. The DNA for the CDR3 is TGCGCCAGCAGCTTGAGATCGGACTTCCAAGAGACCCAGTACTTC. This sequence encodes CASSLRSDFQETQYF.

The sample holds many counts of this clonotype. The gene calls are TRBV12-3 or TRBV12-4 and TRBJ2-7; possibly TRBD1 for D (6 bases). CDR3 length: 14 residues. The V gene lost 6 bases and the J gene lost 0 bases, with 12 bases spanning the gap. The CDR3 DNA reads TGTGCCAGCAGCTGGGTAGGGGGCTCCTACGAGCAGTACTTC. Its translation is CASSWVGGSYEQYF.

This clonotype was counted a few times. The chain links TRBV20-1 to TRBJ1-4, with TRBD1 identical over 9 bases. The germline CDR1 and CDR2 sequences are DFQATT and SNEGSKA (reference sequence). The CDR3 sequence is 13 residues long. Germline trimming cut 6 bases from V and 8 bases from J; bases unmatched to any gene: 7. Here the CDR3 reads CSAPQGAGEKLFF. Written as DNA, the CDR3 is TGCAGTGCCCCACAGGGGGCAGGGGAAAAACTGTTTTTT.